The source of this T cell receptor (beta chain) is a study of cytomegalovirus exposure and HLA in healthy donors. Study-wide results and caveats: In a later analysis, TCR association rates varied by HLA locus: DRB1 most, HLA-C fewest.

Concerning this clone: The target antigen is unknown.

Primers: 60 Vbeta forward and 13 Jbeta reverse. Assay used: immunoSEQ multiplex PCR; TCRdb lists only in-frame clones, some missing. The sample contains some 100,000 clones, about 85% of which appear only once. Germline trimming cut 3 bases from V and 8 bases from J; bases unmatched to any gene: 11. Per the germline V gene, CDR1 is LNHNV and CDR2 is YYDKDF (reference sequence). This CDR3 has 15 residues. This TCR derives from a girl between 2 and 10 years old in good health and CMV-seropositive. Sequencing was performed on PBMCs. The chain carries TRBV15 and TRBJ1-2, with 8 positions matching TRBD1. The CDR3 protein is CATSREDREGPGYTF. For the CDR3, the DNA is TGTGCCACCAGCAGGGAGGACAGGGAAGGTCCGGGCTACACCTTC.